The clone carrying this T cell receptor (beta chain) was detected many times. Its specificity is not known. The sample originates from a study of neurological immune-mediated disorders. Unsorted libraries were generated from 2 million PBMCs. These cells had been stored in RNAlater at -80 C. Study-level points and caveats: The study found the most TCR clonal expansion in HTLV-1-associated myelopathy and the least in multiple sclerosis, below healthy controls. No CDR3 amino acid sequences were shared by expanded clones across subjects, suggesting private repertoires in all groups.

The authors produced cDNA by 5'RACE using 10-nucleotide random UMIs. TCRdb processed the 5' RACE reads anew with MiXCR; each CDR3 protein has one entry. The sample holds around 50,000 distinct CDR3 sequences, under 4.5% seen once. Trimming took 0 bases from V and 2 from J, leaving 10 bases between them. The CDR3 length is 14 residues. The germline gives CDR1 DFQATT, CDR2 SNEGSKA (reference sequence). Specimen: PBMCs. The TCR was taken from a woman in her thirties with multiple sclerosis. The chain employs TRBV20-1 and TRBJ1-1, with unresolved D. The CDR3 nucleotides are TGCAGTGCTAGAGATGGTACAGTCAACACTGAAGCTTTCTTT. Protein product: CSARDGTVNTEAFF.